What follows describes a single T cell receptor beta chain. Its cognate antigen is unknown. The data belong to a study of T cell responses to AZD1222 COVID-19 vaccine. As for the study in general: Pooled in the analysis were second doses at about 4 or about 12 weeks.

The CDR3 runs 11 residues. V was pared by 3 bases and J by 7 bases, with 4 bases between. Per the germline V gene, CDR1 is SGHTA and CDR2 is FQGTGA. The study, taken as a whole, reports: Seropositivity was recorded at baseline in only a handful of AZD1222 recipients. Females made up more of the donors, who were largely white British, and clonal diversity may have come out too low.

The assay was immunoSEQ multiplex PCR, and TCRdb's table has in-frame clones only and misses some. The sample holds about 150,000 clones; over 90% are singletons and the top ten take 5% to 6.5%. Here the sequenced sample was peripheral blood, taken on day 0 of AZD1222 vaccination. The source of this sequence is an adult in good health. The chain combines TRBV7-3 with TRBJ2-1; no reliable D call. The DNA of the CDR3 is TGTGCCAGCAGCTTGGGGAATGAGCAGTTCTTC. Translated: CASSLGNEQFF. Together with reference TRBV7-3 and TRBJ2-1, the CDR3 gives the full variable domain: GAGVSQTPSNKVTEKGKYVELRCDPISGHTALYWYRQSLGQGPEFLIYFQGTGAADDSGLPNDRFFAVRPEGSVSTLKIQRTERGDSAVYLCASSLGNEQFFGPGTRLTVL.